This T cell receptor beta chain appears in the sequencing data of a study of blood T cell repertoires in COVID-19. Study background: Specimens from acute and convalescent COVID-19 originated in the United States, Italy and Spain. The analysed material was cDNA or gDNA that came from T cells, B-cell-depleted T cells, or PBMCs.

Per the germline V gene, CDR1 is MNHEY and CDR2 is SVGAGI. Trimming shortened V by 7 bases and J by 6 bases, and 22 bases separated the two germline ends. The CDR3 has 15 amino acids. Sequencing used immunoSEQ multiplex PCR; TCRdb keeps in-frame clones, though not all of them. The sample carries approximately 76,000 clones, around 90% recorded once. The sample taken for sequencing was peripheral blood. This clonotype was sampled from a human donor in a cohort sampled during active COVID-19. This chain joins TRBV6-5 and TRBJ2-7, with no clear D. CDR3 region: CASTSRSPWSTEQYF. As DNA, the CDR3 is TGTGCCAGCACTTCTCGTTCCCCGTGGAGTACCGAGCAGTACTTC.